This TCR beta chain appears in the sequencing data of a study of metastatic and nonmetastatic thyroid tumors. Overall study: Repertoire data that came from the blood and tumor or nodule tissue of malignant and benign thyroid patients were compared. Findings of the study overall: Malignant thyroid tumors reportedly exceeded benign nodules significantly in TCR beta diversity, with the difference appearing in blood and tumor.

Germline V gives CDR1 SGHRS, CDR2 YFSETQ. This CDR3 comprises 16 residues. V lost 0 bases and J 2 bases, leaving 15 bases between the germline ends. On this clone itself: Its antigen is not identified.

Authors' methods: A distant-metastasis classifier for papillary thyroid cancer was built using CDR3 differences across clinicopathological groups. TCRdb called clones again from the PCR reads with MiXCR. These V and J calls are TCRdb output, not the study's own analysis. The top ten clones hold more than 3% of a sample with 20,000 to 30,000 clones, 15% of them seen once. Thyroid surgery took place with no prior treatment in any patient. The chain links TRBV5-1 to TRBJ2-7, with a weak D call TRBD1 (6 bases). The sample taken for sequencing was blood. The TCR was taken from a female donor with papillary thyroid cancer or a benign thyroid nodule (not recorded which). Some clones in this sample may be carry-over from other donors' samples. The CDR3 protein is CASSLAGRTDAYEQYF. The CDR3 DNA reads TGCGCCAGCAGCTTGGCGGGACGGACAGATGCCTACGAGCAGTACTTC.